This T cell receptor (beta chain) was recovered during a study of cytomegalovirus exposure and HLA in healthy donors. A multiplex PCR was run with 60 Vbeta primers and 13 Jbeta primers. Original processing notes: In a later analysis, some 80 million unique TCR beta chains included roughly 11 million shared by two or more donors. Generated by immunoSEQ multiplex PCR, the TCRdb table keeps only in-frame clones and is missing some. The V and J calls and the clone size are those of that table, but D and trimming were determined from the DNA. The sample table includes approximately 190,000 clones. Study-wide findings and caveats: Earlier analysis yielded a pattern in which most TCR beta V segments were productive about 90% or about 30% of the time.

From germline, CDR1 is LNHDA and CDR2 SQIVND (reference sequence). The ends were cut back, 5 bases at V and 8 bases at J, with 13 bases in the middle. CDR3 length: 13 amino acids. Worth noting for this clone: The antigen remains undetermined.

The sequence derives from a boy aged 5-17 years in good health and CMV-seronegative. The genes are TRBV19 and TRBJ1-5, with D perhaps matching TRBD1 (6 bases). The material sequenced was PBMCs. CDR3 nucleotides: TGTGCCAGTAGTCCCGACAGGAGCGAGCCCCAGCATTTT. Translating it yields CASSPDRSEPQHF.